Listed below are T cell receptor beta chains from one sample, sequenced in a study of control samples from healthy donors and cancer patients. The protocol was immunoSEQ multiplex PCR, while the TCRdb copy is restricted to in-frame clones and leaves out a portion. There are around 110,000 clones in the sample; over 90% occur only once, and roughly 2.6% lies in the top ten. The sequencing sample was made of blood. The receptor source for this set is a man in his thirties or forties in good health. Both conserved end residues are part of each CDR3. A D gene is named only where the DNA matches it firmly. Not every row has a clone size; where given, it reads once, few, many or a size class.

d_call	j_call	v_call	clone_size	cdr3_nt	cdr3_aa
-	TRBJ1-3	TRBV6-6	-	TGTGCCAGCAGTTTGACAGGTTCCTCTGGAAACACCATATATTTT	CASSLTGSSGNTIYF
-	TRBJ1-6	TRBV14	-	TGTGCCAGCAGCCAAGTGACCCCCCTGGTGGATTCACCCCTCCACTTT	CASSQVTPLVDSPLHF
-	TRBJ2-2	TRBV27	-	TGTGCCAGCAGGGGCGGCTCGATGGGGACCGGGGAGCTGTTTTTT	CASRGGSMGTGELFF
-	TRBJ1-1	TRBV15	-	TGTGCCACCAGCAGAGATCGGGTGGGAACAGCTTTCTTT	CATSRDRVGTAFF
-	TRBJ1-5	TRBV2	once	TGTGCCAGCAGTGCCAGCCAGACGCCCCAGCATTTT	CASSASQTPQHF
TRBD1	TRBJ1-3	TRBV5-5	-	TGTGCCAGCAGCTTCCAGGGGGCTGGAAACACCATATATTTT	CASSFQGAGNTIYF
-	TRBJ2-3	TRBV6-5	-	TGTGCCAGCAGGACACTCACCCGTAGCACAGATACGCAGTATTTT	CASRTLTRSTDTQYF
-	TRBJ2-1	TRBV7-3	-	TGTGCCAGCAGCTTAGCGGGGCGTACCTACAATGAGCAGTTCTTC	CASSLAGRTYNEQFF
-	TRBJ2-6	TRBV12-5	-	TGTGCTAGTGACGCGGGCGGCGGGGGACACTCTGGGGCCAACGTCCTGACTTTC	CASDAGGGGHSGANVLTF
-	TRBJ1-1	TRBV25-1	-	TGTGCCAGCAGGCAGTCTGGCGGCACTGAAGCTTTCTTT	CASRQSGGTEAFF
TRBD2	TRBJ2-5	TRBV19	-	TGTGCCAGTAGCCCGACTAGCGGGGGGGAGACCCAGTACTTC	CASSPTSGGETQYF
-	TRBJ1-1	TRBV7-9	-	TGTGCCAGCAGCTTACCCGAGAACACTGAAGCTTTCTTT	CASSLPENTEAFF
-	TRBJ1-6	TRBV5-8	-	TGTGCCAGCAGCTTGGAGGGTCGTGACAATTCACCCCTCCACTTT	CASSLEGRDNSPLHF
-	TRBJ1-1	TRBV6-5	-	TGTGCCAGCAGCGGGTTGGGGGTCCGGACTGAAGCTTTCTTT	CASSGLGVRTEAFF
TRBD1	TRBJ1-1	TRBV6-5	-	TGTGCCAGCACCCCCCTCACAGGGGAAGGTGAAGCTTTCTTT	CASTPLTGEGEAFF
-	TRBJ2-2	TRBV4-1	-	TGCGCCAGCAGCCAAGATGGACCGGAGGTGAAGAACACCGGGGAGCTGTTTTTT	CASSQDGPEVKNTGELFF